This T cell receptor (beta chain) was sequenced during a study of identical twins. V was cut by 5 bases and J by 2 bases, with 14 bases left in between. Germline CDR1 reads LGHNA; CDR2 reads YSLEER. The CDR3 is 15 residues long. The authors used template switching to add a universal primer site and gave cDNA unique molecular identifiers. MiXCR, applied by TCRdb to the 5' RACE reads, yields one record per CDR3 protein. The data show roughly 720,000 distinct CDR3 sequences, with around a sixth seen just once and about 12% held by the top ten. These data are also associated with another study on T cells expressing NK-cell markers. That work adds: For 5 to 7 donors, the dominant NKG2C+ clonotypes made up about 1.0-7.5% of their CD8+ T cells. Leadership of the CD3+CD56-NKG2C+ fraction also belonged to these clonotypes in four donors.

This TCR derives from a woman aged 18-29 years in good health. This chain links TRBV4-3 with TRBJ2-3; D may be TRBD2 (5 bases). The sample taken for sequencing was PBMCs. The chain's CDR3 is CASSSNGDYTDTQYF. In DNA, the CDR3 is TGCGCCAGCAGCTCTAACGGCGACTACACAGATACGCAGTATTTT.